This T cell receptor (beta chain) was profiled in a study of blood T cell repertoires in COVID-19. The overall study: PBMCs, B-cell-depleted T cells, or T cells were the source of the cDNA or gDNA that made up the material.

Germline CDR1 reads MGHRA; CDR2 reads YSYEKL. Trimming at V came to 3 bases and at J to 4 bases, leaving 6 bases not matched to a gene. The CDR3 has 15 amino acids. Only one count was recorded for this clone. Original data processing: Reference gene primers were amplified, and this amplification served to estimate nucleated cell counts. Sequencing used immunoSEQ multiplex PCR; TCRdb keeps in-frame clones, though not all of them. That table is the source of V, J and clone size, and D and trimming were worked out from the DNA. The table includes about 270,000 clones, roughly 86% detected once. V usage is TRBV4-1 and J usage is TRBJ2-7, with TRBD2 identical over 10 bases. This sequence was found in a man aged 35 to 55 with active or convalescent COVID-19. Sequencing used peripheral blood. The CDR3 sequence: CASSQTTSGVYEQYF. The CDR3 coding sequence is TGCGCCAGCAGCCAGACTACTAGCGGGGTTTACGAGCAGTACTTC.